A selection of T cell receptor beta chains follows, all from one sample in a study of blood T cell repertoires in COVID-19. This table comes from immunoSEQ multiplex PCR, and its TCRdb copy is limited to in-frame clones, with some not included. The sample has 90,000 or so clones, around 67% seen once. Sequencing used peripheral blood. Every receptor here comes from a woman aged 60-75 years in a cohort sampled during active or convalescent COVID-19. CDR3s include the opening cysteine and the closing phenylalanine or tryptophan. A D gene is named only where the DNA matches it firmly. The size entry is marked missing in some rows and otherwise reads once, few, many or a size class.

J | V | D | size | CDR3 | DNA
TRBJ2-7 | TRBV7-2 | - | - | CASSLSVGREHLYEQYF | TGTGCCAGCAGTCTTAGCGTGGGAAGGGAGCACCTTTACGAGCAGTACTTC
TRBJ2-1 | TRBV7-9 | - | - | CASSLSGASGEQFF | TGTGCCAGCAGCTTATCAGGGGCAAGTGGTGAGCAGTTCTTC
TRBJ1-1 | TRBV7-9 | - | - | CASSPRVDTEAFF | TGTGCCAGCAGCCCCAGGGTGGACACTGAAGCTTTCTTT
TRBJ1-2 | TRBV5-1 | TRBD1 | - | CASSATGDGYTF | TGCGCCAGCAGCGCCACAGGGGATGGCTACACCTTC
TRBJ1-4 | TRBV7-6 | - | - | CASRRTAGNNEKLFF | TGTGCCAGCCGGAGGACCGCCGGTAATAATGAAAAACTGTTTTTT
TRBJ1-2 | TRBV5-1 | - | - | CASRRTEFYGYTF | TGCGCCAGCAGACGGACAGAGTTCTATGGCTACACCTTC
TRBJ1-1 | TRBV14 | TRBD1 | - | CASSQMWMTGGTEAFF | TGTGCCAGCAGCCAAATGTGGATGACAGGGGGCACTGAAGCTTTCTTT
TRBJ2-5 | TRBV3-1/TRBV3-2 | - | - | CASSQTGRGAQYF | TGTGCCAGCAGCCAAACAGGGCGAGGGGCCCAGTACTTC
TRBJ2-1 | TRBV25-1 | - | - | CASSAVQKSLSYNEQFF | TGTGCCAGCAGTGCGGTACAGAAGAGCCTCTCCTACAATGAGCAGTTCTTC
TRBJ2-5 | TRBV2 | - | - | CASSEDSLETQYF | TGTGCCAGCAGTGAGGACTCCTTGGAGACCCAGTACTTC
TRBJ1-3 | TRBV6-5 | TRBD1 | once | CASGTTGGGNTIYF | TGTGCCAGCGGTACTACAGGGGGCGGAAACACCATATATTTT
TRBJ1-2 | TRBV9 | TRBD1 | - | CASSARDSLNGYTF | TGTGCCAGCAGCGCCCGGGACAGCCTCAATGGCTACACCTTC
TRBJ2-5 | TRBV14 | TRBD2 | - | CASSRFLRGGQETQYF | TGTGCCAGCAGCCGGTTTCTGCGGGGGGGGCAAGAGACCCAGTACTTC
TRBJ1-4 | TRBV12-2 | - | - | CASRLIQGSQGAPSTNEKLFF | TGTGCAAGTCGCTTAATCCAGGGGTCACAGGGGGCCCCTTCAACTAATGAAAAACTGTTTTTT
TRBJ1-1 | TRBV5-4 | - | few | CASSYPGVKDTEAFF | TGTGCCAGCAGCTACCCAGGGGTAAAAGACACTGAAGCTTTCTTT
TRBJ2-3 | TRBV19 | TRBD1 | - | CASSILMGQGGTDTQYF | TGTGCCAGTAGTATTCTAATGGGACAGGGGGGAACAGATACGCAGTATTTT
TRBJ1-2 | TRBV10-3 | TRBD1 | - | CAISLTGGDGYTF | TGTGCCATCAGCCTCACAGGGGGCGATGGCTACACCTTC
TRBJ2-3 | TRBV5-1 | - | - | CASSLDERTRTDTQYF | TGCGCCAGCAGCTTGGACGAGCGGACCCGCACAGATACGCAGTATTTT
TRBJ1-2 | TRBV18 | - | - | CASSPSSGGYTF | TGTGCCAGCTCACCGTCGTCCGGTGGCTACACCTTC
TRBJ1-6 | TRBV6-5 | - | - | CASSDRSNSPLHF | TGTGCCAGCAGCGACAGGTCTAATTCACCCCTCCACTTT
TRBJ2-7 | TRBV19 | TRBD2 | few | CASTSGGSYEQYF | TGTGCCAGCACTAGCGGGGGTTCCTACGAGCAGTACTTC
TRBJ1-3 | TRBV6-2/TRBV6-3 | - | few | CASSSGQHSGNTIYF | TGTGCCAGCAGTTCGGGTCAGCACTCTGGAAACACCATATATTTT
TRBJ1-1 | TRBV29-1 | - | - | CSGDRGNTEAFF | TGCAGCGGAGACCGGGGGAACACTGAAGCTTTCTTT
TRBJ2-1 | TRBV7-2 | - | - | CASSRGQSSYNEQFF | TGTGCCAGCAGCAGAGGCCAAAGCTCCTACAATGAGCAGTTCTTC
TRBJ2-1 | TRBV7-3 | TRBD2 | - | CASSLSGTSGALPYNEQFF | TGTGCCAGCAGCTTAAGTGGTACTAGCGGGGCACTACCTTACAATGAGCAGTTCTTC
TRBJ2-7 | TRBV25-1 | TRBD1 | - | CASSLGQGAREQYF | TGTGCCAGCTCTTTAGGACAGGGGGCTCGCGAGCAGTACTTC
TRBJ1-2 | TRBV7-2 | TRBD1 | - | CASSSRQGNYGYTF | TGTGCCAGCAGCTCAAGACAGGGGAACTATGGCTACACCTTC
TRBJ2-6 | TRBV2 | TRBD1 | - | CASSGGTGRSGANVLTF | TGTGCCAGCAGTGGGGGGACAGGGCGCTCTGGGGCCAACGTCCTGACTTTC
TRBJ2-5 | TRBV15 | TRBD2 | - | CATSRETGLEIQETQYF | TGTGCCACCAGCAGAGAAACGGGACTAGAGATCCAAGAGACCCAGTACTTC